Below, 32 T cell receptor beta chains from the same sample are listed, as sequenced in a study of T cell responses to AZD1222 COVID-19 vaccine. Profiled with immunoSEQ multiplex PCR; TCRdb holds only in-frame clones, not every one. The sample lists 100,000 to 120,000 clones; about nine tenths were seen once. This sample comprised peripheral blood, obtained on day 0 of AZD1222 vaccination. The origin of the receptors is an adult in good health.

The CDR3 is CASSLPERTNTGELFF. In nucleotides, the CDR3 is TGTGCCAGCAGCCTTCCGGAGAGGACCAACACCGGGGAGCTGTTTTTT. V usage is TRBV5-6 and J usage is TRBJ2-2; D ambiguous. V was pared by 4 bases and J by 2 bases, with 15 bases between. Germline V CDR1 and CDR2: SGHDT, YYEEEE. This CDR3 contains 16 residues.

The chain combines TRBV6-5 with TRBJ2-2, with 7 bases identical to TRBD1. The CDR3 covers 15 residues. Germline trimming cut 8 bases from V and 4 bases from J; bases unmatched to any gene: 10. Per germline, CDR1 MNHEY and CDR2 SVGAGI. CDR3 in amino acids: CASRPGQLSTGELFF. For the CDR3, the DNA is TGTGCCAGCCGACCGGGACAGCTAAGCACCGGGGAGCTGTTTTTT.

The chain employs TRBV7-2 and TRBJ1-5; 11 bases are shared with TRBD1. V lost 4 bases, J lost 5 bases, and 7 bases stayed unmatched. CDR3 size: 16 residues. Germline V CDR1 and CDR2: SGHTA, FQGNSA. Written as DNA, the CDR3 is TGTGCCAGCAGCTGGGCCGGGACAGGGGGTTATCAGCCCCAGCATTTT. Translation: CASSWAGTGGYQPQHF.

The CDR3 DNA reads as TGTGCCAGTAGTATACGAGCGGGGCTCGGAGATACGCAGTATTTT. Protein sequence: CASSIRAGLGDTQYF. The V gene is TRBV19, the J gene TRBJ2-3, with 7 bases lining up with TRBD2. CDR1 is LNHDA, CDR2 SQIVND, per germline (reference sequence). Trimming took 2 bases from V and 5 from J; bases not matched to a gene: 7. The CDR3 is 15 residues long.

CDR3 DNA: TGTGCCAGCAGTGAAGCTGGGCAGCTCCTAGCCAAAAACATTCAGTACTTC. This gives the protein CASSEAGQLLAKNIQYF. The chain is built from TRBV6-1 and TRBJ2-4; no clear D gene. The V gene lost 0 bases and the J gene lost 0 bases, with 12 bases spanning the gap. The CDR3 is 17 amino acids. Germline V gene data show CDR1 as MNHNS and CDR2 as SASEGT.

V and J are TRBV5-6 and TRBJ1-1; D gene uncertain. Trimming stripped 4 bases from V and 0 bases from J, with 16 bases between. This CDR3 contains 16 residues. Germline CDR1 and CDR2: SGHDT and YYEEEE. Here the CDR3 DNA reads TGTGCCAGCAGCCGAGGCTCCCCGACGGTGAACACTGAAGCTTTCTTT. Translating it yields CASSRGSPTVNTEAFF.

This clone was detected once. The chain has TRBV20-1 and TRBJ1-3, with a possible D match to TRBD1 (6 bases). The CDR3 extends over 13 amino acids. Between the trimmed V and J ends, which lost 3 bases and 6 bases, there was a span of 12 bases. Germline V gene data show CDR1 as DFQATT and CDR2 as SNEGSKA (reference sequence). DNA of the CDR3: TGCAGTGCTAGTAGGGGGAGGGAAAACACCATATATTTT. This encodes CSASRGRENTIYF.

The DNA for the CDR3 is TGTGCCTGGAGGACGGGGGGTGCGGTGTTTTTT. Residues: CAWRTGGAVFF. The chain carries TRBV30 and TRBJ1-4; possibly TRBD1 for D (5 bases). The CDR3 has 11 residues. Germline assignment: CDR1 GTSNPN and CDR2 SVGIG (reference sequence). V lost 3 bases and J 15 bases, leaving 14 bases between the germline ends.

The chain joins TRBV10-2 to TRBJ2-7, with no clear D. CDR1 is WSHSY, CDR2 SAAADI, per germline. Trimming took off 8 bases at V and 4 bases at J, with 12 bases between the two ends. The CDR3 has 12 residues. The CDR3 DNA reads as TGCGCCAGCCTACGGTCCGGGTACGAGCAGTACTTC. Its protein product is CASLRSGYEQYF.

The chain carries TRBV14 and TRBJ1-2; D gene uncertain. The CDR3 totals 13 residues. Germline values: CDR1 SGHDN, CDR2 FVKESK. The germline V and J ends were trimmed by 2 bases and 5 bases, with 9 bases remaining between them. In nucleotides, the CDR3 is TGTGCCAGCAGCCAATCATCGGGGTATGGCTACACCTTC. Its translation is CASSQSSGYGYTF.

The chain employs TRBV2 and TRBJ1-2; 9 nucleotides agree with TRBD1. The CDR3 has 14 residues. V shed 6 bases and J 5 bases; nucleotides not matched to a gene: 7. Per the germline V gene, CDR1 is SNHLY and CDR2 is FYNNEI. DNA of the CDR3: TGTGCCAGCAGAGCCACAGGGGGCCGGTATGGCTACACCTTC. Amino acids: CASRATGGRYGYTF.

The V gene is TRBV6-4, the J gene TRBJ2-5; 8 nucleotides line up with TRBD2. Germline V lookup: CDR1 MRHNA, CDR2 SNTAGT. Unmatched junction bases numbered 9, after V lost 6 bases and J lost 0 bases. This CDR3 comprises 16 residues. The CDR3 DNA reads as TGTGCCAGCAGCCCCACTGGCGGGGGGTACCAAGAGACCCAGTACTTC. Amino acids: CASSPTGGGYQETQYF.

V usage is TRBV14 and J usage is TRBJ1-1; D remains ambiguous. Trimming removed 1 base at V and 2 bases at J, with 17 bases between. Per the germline V gene, CDR1 is SGHDN and CDR2 is FVKESK. The CDR3 is made up of 17 amino acids. The chain's CDR3 is CASSQGLSRLDNTEAFF. DNA for the CDR3: TGTGCCAGCAGCCAAGGTCTATCGAGGCTAGACAACACTGAAGCTTTCTTT.

The genes are TRBV5-5 and TRBJ2-7, with 9 bases aligning to TRBD1. The CDR3 consists of 16 residues. After removal of 4 bases from V and 4 bases from J, the junction contained 12 bases not matched to a gene. From germline, CDR1 is SGHKS and CDR2 YYEKEE (reference sequence). Here the CDR3 DNA reads TGTGCCAGCAGCACCGCCTCGATACAGGGGGCGTACGAGCAGTACTTC. This encodes CASSTASIQGAYEQYF.

The chain recombines TRBV11-2 with TRBJ2-3; TRBD1 aligns across 8 bases. The CDR3 sequence is 15 residues long. J gave up 4 bases and V 4 bases, and 7 bases lay outside the gene matches. Germline lookup yields CDR1 SGHAT and CDR2 FQNNGV. Here the CDR3 DNA reads TGTGCCAGCAGCTGGCGGGACAGGCCTTCAGATACGCAGTATTTT. It codes for CASSWRDRPSDTQYF. Looking up the rest from reference TRBV11-2 and TRBJ2-3 gives the full variable domain: EAGVAQSPRYKIIEKRQSVAFWCNPISGHATLYWYQQILGQGPKLLIQFQNNGVVDDSQLPKDRFSAERLKGVDSTLKIQPAKLEDSAVYLCASSWRDRPSDTQYFGPGTRLTVL.

This chain connects TRBV14 to TRBJ1-2; D not certain. The V gene's germline CDR1 is SGHDN and CDR2 FVKESK. Deletions cut 3 bases from V and 5 bases from J, with 22 bases between. The CDR3 covers 17 residues. CDR3 nucleotide sequence: TGTGCCAGCAGCCACCGACCAGGTTGGGGTTCTGGGTATGGCTACACCTTC. The encoded protein is CASSHRPGWGSGYGYTF.

The chain couples TRBV4-2 to TRBJ2-7, with D perhaps TRBD1 (6 bases). Germline V gene sequence: CDR1 LGHNA, CDR2 YNFKEQ. Trimming took 1 base from V and 7 from J, leaving 17 bases between them. CDR3 length: 15 residues. This chain's CDR3 is CASSQGVARTEEQYF. CDR3 in DNA: TGTGCCAGCAGCCAAGGGGTCGCTAGGACAGAGGAGCAGTACTTC.

This clone came up once. The gene calls are TRBV7-8 and TRBJ2-5, with D possibly matching TRBD1 (5 bases). The CDR3 contains 12 residues. Per the germline V gene, CDR1 is SGHVS and CDR2 is FQNEAQ. V was cut by 6 bases and J by 7 bases, with 12 bases left in between. This CDR3 is CASSPRTGTQYF. The CDR3 DNA reads as TGTGCCAGCAGTCCCCGTACAGGGACCCAGTACTTC.

The V and J genes are TRBV10-1 and TRBJ2-3; perhaps TRBD2 as D (6 bases). The CDR3 length is 16 residues. Trimming removed 3 bases at V and 1 base at J, with 14 bases between. Germline CDR1 is WNHNN and CDR2 is SYGVQD (reference sequence). CDR3 amino acids: CASSDPRLEGTDTQYF. In nucleotides, the CDR3 is TGCGCCAGCAGTGACCCTAGACTAGAAGGCACAGATACGCAGTATTTT.

This clone is a singleton in its sample. The V and J genes are TRBV6-2 or TRBV6-3 and TRBJ2-1; D is undetermined. Trimming pared 4 bases from V and 2 bases from J, leaving 6 bases between. Germline lookup yields CDR1 MNHEY and CDR2 SVGEGT. The CDR3 contains 13 residues. The CDR3: CASSFSPYNEQFF. CDR3 nucleotides: TGTGCCAGCAGTTTTTCTCCCTACAATGAGCAGTTCTTC.

This chain links TRBV6-2 or TRBV6-3 with TRBJ2-2; 8 bases match TRBD2. J was trimmed by 7 bases and V by 3 bases; bases with no gene match: 10. CDR1 and CDR2 (germline): MNHEY, SVGEGT. CDR3 length: 16 residues. The CDR3 region has the DNA TGTGCCAGCAGTTATACGACCGGGAGGGCCGGCGGGGAGCTGTTTTTT. Its protein is CASSYTTGRAGGELFF.

The chain uses TRBV7-2 and TRBJ1-2, with D perhaps TRBD1 (6 bases). Trimming removed 3 bases at V and 13 bases at J, with 21 bases between. The CDR3 is 14 residues long. CDR1 is SGHTA and CDR2 is FQGNSA in the germline V gene. CDR3 protein: CASSFYWTAKDSTF. DNA for the CDR3: TGTGCCAGCAGCTTTTATTGGACAGCAAAGGATAGCACCTTC.

There are a few counts of this clone. The chain employs TRBV3-1 (or the pseudogene TRBV3-2) and TRBJ2-5; 7 bases agree with TRBD1. Looked up from germline, CDR1 is LGHDT and CDR2 is YNNKEL (reference sequence). Trimming cost V 1 base and J 3 bases; bases outside gene matches: 5. This CDR3 spans 15 amino acids. As DNA, the CDR3 is TGTGCCAGCAGCCAAGCTGGGACAGAGGAAGAGACCCAGTACTTC. Translated, it gives CASSQAGTEEETQYF.

The chain combines TRBV27 with TRBJ1-6, with 10 bases aligning to TRBD1. Germline CDR1 MNHEY, CDR2 SMNVEV (reference sequence). J was trimmed by 9 bases and V by 4 bases; bases with no gene match: 12. This CDR3 is 17 amino acids long. The CDR3 sequence is CASSSDPRRTGGSPLHF. CDR3 in DNA: TGTGCCAGCAGTTCCGACCCAAGAAGGACAGGGGGTTCACCCCTCCACTTT.

This clone was counted only a few times. The V gene is TRBV12-3 or TRBV12-4, the J gene TRBJ1-5; D is ambiguous. Trimming took 0 bases from V and 9 from J, leaving 6 bases between them. The CDR3 extends over 12 amino acids. DNA of the CDR3: TGTGCCAGCAGTTTAGCGCCTTCGCCCCAGCATTTT. Its translation: CASSLAPSPQHF.

This clone is a singleton in its sample. The chain is built from TRBV19 and TRBJ1-5; weak D call: TRBD1 (6 bases). Trimming cost V 7 bases and J 6 bases, with 16 bases left between them. The CDR3 extends over 14 amino acids. From germline, CDR1 is LNHDA and CDR2 SQIVND (reference sequence). CDR3 nucleotides: TGTGCCAGTACAGGGGACGGGTTCGGTCAGCCCCAGCATTTT. Translated: CASTGDGFGQPQHF.

This chain connects TRBV12-3 or TRBV12-4 to TRBJ1-1; no clear D gene. The length of the CDR3 is 12 residues. V was clipped by 3 bases and J by 5 bases, with 7 bases between them. CDR3 residues: CASSFGETEAFF. CDR3 bases: TGTGCCAGCAGTTTTGGAGAAACTGAAGCTTTCTTT.

The CDR3 bases are TGTGCCAGCAGCCAAGCCAGCCAGGAATGGGGCTACACCTTC. Amino acids: CASSQASQEWGYTF. This rearrangement joins TRBV14 to TRBJ1-2; no firm D call. The CDR3 totals 14 residues. V shed 1 base and J shed 8 bases, with 14 bases lying between them. In germline, CDR1 is SGHDN, CDR2 FVKESK.

The chain couples TRBV7-6 to TRBJ1-1; tentative D call: TRBD1 (6 bases). Deletions cut 5 bases from V and 1 base from J, with 11 bases between. The CDR3 length is 14 residues. Per germline, CDR1 SGHVS and CDR2 FNYEAQ. The CDR3 sequence is CASSAGQTNTEAFF. The CDR3 DNA sequence: TGTGCCAGCAGCGCCGGACAGACGAACACTGAAGCTTTCTTT. The whole variable domain, remainder taken from reference TRBV7-6 and TRBJ1-1, is GAGVSQSPRYKVTKRGQDVALRCDPISGHVSLYWYRQALGQGPEFLTYFNYEAQQDKSGLPNDRFSAERPEGSISTLTIQRTEQRDSAMYRCASSAGQTNTEAFFGQGTRLTVV.

This rearrangement joins TRBV5-5 to TRBJ1-1; TRBD1 might be the D (6 bases). The V end lost 1 base, the J end lost 1 base, and 11 bases lay between the germline ends. The CDR3 consists of 15 residues. Germline CDR1 SGHKS, CDR2 YYEKEE (reference sequence). CDR3 region: CASSLNPGQNTEAFF. Here the CDR3 DNA reads TGTGCCAGCAGCTTGAACCCGGGACAGAACACTGAAGCTTTCTTT.

The rearrangement uses TRBV5-1 and TRBJ2-7, with no clear D. The CDR3 runs 11 residues. From germline, CDR1 is SGHRS and CDR2 YFSETQ. The V gene lost 6 bases and the J gene lost 4 bases, with 8 bases spanning the gap. The CDR3 DNA is TGCGCCAGCATCGGAGAGTACGAGCAGTACTTC. Translation gives CASIGEYEQYF.

This clone occurred a few times. The gene calls are TRBV7-2 and TRBJ2-1, with D perhaps matching TRBD2 (6 bases). Germline V gives CDR1 SGHTA, CDR2 FQGNSA. Trimming cost V 2 bases and J 6 bases, with 11 bases left between them. This CDR3 has 14 amino acids. The CDR3 sequence is CASSLPPGVNEQFF. CDR3 DNA sequence: TGTGCCAGCAGCTTACCTCCGGGGGTCAATGAGCAGTTCTTC.